Only one count was recorded for the clone carrying this TCR beta chain. These data belong to a study of CD8 T cells in Susac syndrome. This CDR3 has 14 amino acids. Trimming removed 0 bases from V and 5 bases from J, with 11 bases in between. Germline V CDR1 and CDR2: GTSNPN, SVGIG (reference sequence). RNA amounts of roughly 0.45 to 1 ug underwent reverse transcription with random hexamers. A multiplex approach, immunoSEQ multiplex PCR, amplified TCR beta CDR3 across 54 Vbeta and 13 Jbeta. Via MiXCR, TCRdb re-called the immunoSEQ multiplex PCR reads, giving one row per CDR3 protein. The profile shows 77,000 or so distinct CDR3 sequences, about 95% of them singletons. The multiple sclerosis controls consisted of treatment-naive patients with relapsing-remitting disease, either stable or active.

The sequenced sample consisted of CD8+ T cells from PBMCs. This chain connects TRBV30 to TRBJ1-5; D unclear. The sequence derives from a human donor with multiple sclerosis. The CDR3 protein is CAWSVGEGHQPQHF. As DNA, the CDR3 is TGTGCCTGGAGTGTGGGAGAAGGCCATCAGCCCCAGCATTTT.